Sequencing of this T cell receptor beta chain was carried out in a study of beta chain features in type 1 diabetes. This CDR3 comprises 12 residues. Germline V lookup: CDR1 SNHLY, CDR2 FYNNEI. Deletions cut 6 bases from V and 4 bases from J, with 10 bases between. Whole-study results and caveats: HLA effects on TCRB rearrangement stayed unresolved here. The naive, central memory and Treg TCRB repertoires looked more alike in patients than they did in healthy donors.

A note on this clone: Its specificity is unknown.

All of the isolated RNA was reverse transcribed, so expressed TCRB transcripts were sequenced. TCRdb's copy holds only in-frame clones and misses some; the assay was immunoSEQ multiplex PCR. The sample shows almost 350,000 clones, around a fifth of them seen only once. The material sequenced was naive CD4+ T cells from blood. The origin of this receptor is a woman younger than 30 in good health. The V call is TRBV2, the J call TRBJ2-7; maybe TRBD1 (5 bases). This CDR3 is CASRLPGYEQYF. In nucleotides, the CDR3 is TGTGCCAGCAGGCTGCCAGGGTACGAGCAGTACTTC.